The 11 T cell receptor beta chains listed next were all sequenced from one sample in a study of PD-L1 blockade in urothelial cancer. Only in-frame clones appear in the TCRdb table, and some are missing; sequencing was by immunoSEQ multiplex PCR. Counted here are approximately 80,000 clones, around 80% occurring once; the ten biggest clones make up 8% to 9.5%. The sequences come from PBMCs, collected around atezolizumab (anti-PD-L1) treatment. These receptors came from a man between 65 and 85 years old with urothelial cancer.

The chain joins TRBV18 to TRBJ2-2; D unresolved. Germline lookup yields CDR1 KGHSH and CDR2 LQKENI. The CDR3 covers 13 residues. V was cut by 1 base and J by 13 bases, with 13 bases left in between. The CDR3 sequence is CASSPLPEVGLFF. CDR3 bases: TGTGCCAGCTCACCACTGCCCGAGGTTGGGCTGTTTTTT.

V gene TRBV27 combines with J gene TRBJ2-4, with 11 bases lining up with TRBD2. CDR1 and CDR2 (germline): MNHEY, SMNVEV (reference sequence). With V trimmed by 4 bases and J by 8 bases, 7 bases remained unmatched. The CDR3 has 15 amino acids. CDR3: CASSYSGRAWDIQYF. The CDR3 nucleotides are TGTGCCAGCAGTTATAGCGGGAGGGCCTGGGACATTCAGTACTTC.

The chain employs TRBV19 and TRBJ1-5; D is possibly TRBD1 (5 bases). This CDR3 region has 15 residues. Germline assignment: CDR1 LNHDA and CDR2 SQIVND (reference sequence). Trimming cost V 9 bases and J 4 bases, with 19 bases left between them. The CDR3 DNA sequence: TGTGCCAGCCAGGGCTCAACTTTAGTGAATCAGCCCCAGCATTTT. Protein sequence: CASQGSTLVNQPQHF.

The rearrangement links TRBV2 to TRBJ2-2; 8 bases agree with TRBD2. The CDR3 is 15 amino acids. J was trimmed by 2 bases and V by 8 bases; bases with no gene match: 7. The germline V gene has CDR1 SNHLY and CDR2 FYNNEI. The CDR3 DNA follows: TGTGCCAGCCAAGGGGCGGGGGGTAACACCGGGGAGCTGTTTTTT. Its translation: CASQGAGGNTGELFF.

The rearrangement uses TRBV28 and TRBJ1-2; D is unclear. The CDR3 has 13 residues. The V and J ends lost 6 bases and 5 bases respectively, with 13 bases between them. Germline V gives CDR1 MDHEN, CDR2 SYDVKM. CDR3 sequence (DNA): TGTGCCAGCAGCTTTAGCGCCGGTTATGGCTACACCTTC. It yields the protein CASSFSAGYGYTF.

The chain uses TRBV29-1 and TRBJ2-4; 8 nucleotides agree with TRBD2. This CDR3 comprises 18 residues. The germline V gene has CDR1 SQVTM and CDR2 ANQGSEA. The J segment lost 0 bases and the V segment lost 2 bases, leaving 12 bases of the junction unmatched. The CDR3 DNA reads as TGCAGCGTTGAACTTAGCGGGATACCTTGGGGAGCCAAAAACATTCAGTACTTC. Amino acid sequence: CSVELSGIPWGAKNIQYF.

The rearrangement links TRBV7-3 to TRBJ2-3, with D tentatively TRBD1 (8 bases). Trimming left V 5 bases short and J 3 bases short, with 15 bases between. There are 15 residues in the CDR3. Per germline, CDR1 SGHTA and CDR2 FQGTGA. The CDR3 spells CASSPGQGGTDTQYF. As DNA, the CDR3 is TGTGCCAGCAGCCCCGGACAGGGAGGGACAGATACGCAGTATTTT.

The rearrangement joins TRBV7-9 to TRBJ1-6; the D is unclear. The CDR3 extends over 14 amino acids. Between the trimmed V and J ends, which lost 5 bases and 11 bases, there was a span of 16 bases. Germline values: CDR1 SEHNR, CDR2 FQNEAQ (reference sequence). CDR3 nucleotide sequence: TGTGCCAGCAGCGTGGAGGGTCCTGGCGCACCCCTCCACTTT. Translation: CASSVEGPGAPLHF. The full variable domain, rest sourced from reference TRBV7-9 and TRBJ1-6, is DTGVSQNPRHKITKRGQNVTFRCDPISEHNRLYWYRQTLGQGPEFLTYFQNEAQLEKSRLLSDRFSAERPKGSFSTLEIQRTEQGDSAMYLCASSVEGPGAPLHFGNGTRLTVT.

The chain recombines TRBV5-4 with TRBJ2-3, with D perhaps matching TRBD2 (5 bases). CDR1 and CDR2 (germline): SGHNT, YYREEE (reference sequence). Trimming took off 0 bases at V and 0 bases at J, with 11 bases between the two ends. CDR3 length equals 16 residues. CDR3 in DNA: TGTGCCAGCAGCTTGGGTCGTAGCGCAAGCACAGATACGCAGTATTTT. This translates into CASSLGRSASTDTQYF.

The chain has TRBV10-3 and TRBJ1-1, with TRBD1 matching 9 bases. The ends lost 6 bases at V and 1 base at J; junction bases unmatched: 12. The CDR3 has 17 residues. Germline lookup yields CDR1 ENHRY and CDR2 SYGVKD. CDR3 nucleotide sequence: TGTGCCATCAGCGTGGGTAGACAGGGGGAGGGGAACACTGAAGCTTTCTTT. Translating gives CAISVGRQGEGNTEAFF.

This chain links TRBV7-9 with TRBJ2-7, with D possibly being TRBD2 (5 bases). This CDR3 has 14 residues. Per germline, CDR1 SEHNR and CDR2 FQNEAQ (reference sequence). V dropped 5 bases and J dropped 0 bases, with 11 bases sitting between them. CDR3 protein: CASSGGRDSYEQYF. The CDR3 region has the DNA TGTGCCAGCAGCGGCGGACGGGACTCCTACGAGCAGTACTTC.